Listed below are T cell receptor beta chains from one sample, sequenced in a study of T-cell reconstitution after alpha-beta-depleted transplantation in children. Each CDR3 protein is one row after TCRdb ran MiXCR on the PCR reads. Counted here are approximately 400,000 distinct CDR3 sequences, approximately 10% occurring once; the ten biggest clones make up roughly 6%. The material was PBMCs from the stem cell graft donor, obtained from the stem cell graft. The receptor set was obtained from a human donor who donated a stem cell graft to a child with acute myeloid leukemia. CDR3s include the opening cysteine and the closing phenylalanine or tryptophan. A D gene is named only where the DNA matches it firmly. Part of the rows lack a size; the others show once, few, many or a class for expanded clones.

>NA|TRBV5-5|many|TRBJ2-2
CASSSGMWELFF
TGTGCCAGCAGCTCAGGGATGTGGGAGCTGTTTTTT
>TRBD1|TRBV5-1|many|TRBJ1-1
CASSRQGDVYMNTEAFF
TGCGCCAGCAGCCGACAGGGAGACGTCTATATGAACACTGAAGCTTTCTTT
>NA|TRBV5-1|many|TRBJ2-5
CASSQQETQYF
TGTGCCAGCAGCCAACAAGAGACCCAGTACTTC
>NA|TRBV5-1|many|TRBJ2-5
CASSFGQETQYF
TGTGCCAGCAGTTTCGGCCAAGAGACCCAGTACTTC
>TRBD1|TRBV7-2|NA|TRBJ1-2
CASSSTGGVYGYTF
TGTGCCAGCAGCTCTACAGGGGGCGTCTATGGCTACACCTTC
>TRBD2|TRBV3-1|few|TRBJ2-1
CASSQVKRTSFSGEQFF
TGTGCCAGCAGCCAAGTGAAGCGGACTAGTTTTTCGGGAGAGCAGTTCTTC
>TRBD1|TRBV20-1|NA|TRBJ2-6
CSARPYRDRGIPFNSGANVLTF
TGCAGTGCTAGACCTTACCGGGACAGGGGTATTCCTTTCAACTCTGGGGCCAACGTCCTGACTTTC
>NA|TRBV10-3|many|TRBJ1-6
CAISTTANNSPLHF
TGTGCCATCAGTACGACAGCTAATAATTCACCCCTCCACTTT
>TRBD2|TRBV10-2|many|TRBJ2-1
CASSPARGLGFNEQFF
TGCGCCAGCAGTCCGGCCCGGGGACTAGGGTTCAATGAGCAGTTCTTC
>NA|TRBV20-1|many|TRBJ2-7
CSASPWRGRTYEQYF
TGCAGTGCTAGTCCGTGGCGGGGAAGGACCTACGAGCAGTACTTC
>TRBD1|TRBV12-3/TRBV12-4|many|TRBJ2-7
CASSTDRGYEQYF
TGTGCCAGCAGTACCGACAGGGGCTACGAGCAGTACTTC
>NA|TRBV7-2|NA|TRBJ2-2
CASSSEVGELFF
TGTGCCAGCAGCTCGGAGGTCGGGGAGCTGTTTTTT
>NA|TRBV4-1|NA|TRBJ2-5
CASSQRWTARQTQYF
TGCGCCAGCAGCCAAAGGTGGACCGCAAGACAGACCCAGTACTTC
>TRBD1|TRBV7-9|NA|TRBJ1-2
CASSSDRGLFNYGYTF
TGTGCCAGCAGCTCCGACAGGGGGCTCTTTAACTATGGCTACACCTTC
>TRBD1|TRBV29-1|NA|TRBJ2-7
CSVATGGYEQYF
TGCAGCGTTGCGACAGGGGGCTACGAGCAGTACTTC
>TRBD2|TRBV9|NA|TRBJ2-1
CASSVVAGGRSYNEQFF
TGTGCCAGCAGCGTAGTAGCGGGGGGGCGGTCCTACAATGAGCAGTTCTTC
>NA|TRBV7-2|NA|TRBJ2-1
CASSPTDNEQFF
TGTGCCAGCAGCCCGACAGACAATGAGCAGTTCTTC
>NA|TRBV7-7|many|TRBJ2-3
CASSPTTGSTDTQYF
TGTGCTAGCAGCCCCACAACGGGGAGCACAGATACGCAGTATTTT
>NA|TRBV11-1|NA|TRBJ2-4
CASSLGGNIQYF
TGTGCCAGCAGCTTAGGTGGAAACATTCAGTACTTC
>NA|TRBV5-1|many|TRBJ2-3
CASSLEAASTDTQYF
TGCGCCAGCAGCTTAGAGGCGGCCTCCACAGATACGCAGTATTTT